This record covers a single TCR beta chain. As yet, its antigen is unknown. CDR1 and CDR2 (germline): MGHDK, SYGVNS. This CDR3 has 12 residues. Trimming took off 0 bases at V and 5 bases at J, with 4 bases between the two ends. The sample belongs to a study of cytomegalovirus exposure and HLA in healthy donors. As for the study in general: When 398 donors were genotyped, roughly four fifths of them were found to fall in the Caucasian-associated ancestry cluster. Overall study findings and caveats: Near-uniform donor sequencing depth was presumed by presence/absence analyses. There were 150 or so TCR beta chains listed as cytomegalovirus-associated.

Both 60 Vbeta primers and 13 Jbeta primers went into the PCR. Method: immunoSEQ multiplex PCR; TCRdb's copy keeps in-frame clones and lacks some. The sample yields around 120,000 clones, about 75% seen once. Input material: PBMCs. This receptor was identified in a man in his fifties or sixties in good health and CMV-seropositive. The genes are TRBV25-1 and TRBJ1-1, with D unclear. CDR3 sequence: CASSEYSTEAFF. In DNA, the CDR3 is TGTGCCAGCAGTGAATATTCTACTGAAGCTTTCTTT. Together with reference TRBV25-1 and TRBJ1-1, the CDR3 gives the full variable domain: EADIYQTPRYLVIGTGKKITLECSQTMGHDKMYWYQQDPGMELHLIHYSYGVNSTEKGDLSSESTVSRIRTEHFPLTLESARPSHTSQYLCASSEYSTEAFFGQGTRLTVV.